This T cell receptor (beta chain) was identified in a study of blood T cell repertoires in COVID-19. The wider study: T cells, B-cell-depleted T cells, or PBMCs provided the cDNA or gDNA that served as material.

This clone was observed a single time. The CDR3 extends over 17 amino acids. Trimming removed 0 bases from V and 3 bases from J, with 18 bases in between. CDR1 and CDR2 from the germline V gene are MGHRA and YSYEKL. The assay was immunoSEQ multiplex PCR, and TCRdb's table has in-frame clones only and misses some. The table has around 200,000 clones, about 89% seen once. The TCR comes from a man in his 70s with acute or convalescent COVID-19. The chain employs TRBV4-1 and TRBJ2-7; possibly TRBD2 for D (5 bases). The sample taken for sequencing was peripheral blood. The CDR3 DNA follows: TGCGCCAGCAGCCAAGATAAGGAGGCAACCGATCTCTACGAGCAGTACTTC. Translated: CASSQDKEATDLYEQYF.